This T cell receptor (beta chain) was identified in a study of shared clonotypes between healthy human individuals. The data were produced by immunoSEQ multiplex PCR, yet TCRdb's version contains in-frame clones alone and is incomplete. There are roughly 2.5 million clones in the sample; approximately 94% occur only once, and around 0.14% lies in the top ten. Germline V CDR1 and CDR2: SGHDN, FVKESK. The CDR3 sequence is 12 residues long. V lost 3 bases and J lost 5, with 5 bases in between. V is TRBV14 and J is TRBJ2-1; D is unresolved. This TCR was recovered from a man aged 18 to 29 in good health. The source material was naive CD4+ T cells sorted from blood. Subset defined: CD45RA+ positively selected. CDR3 residues: CASSQANNEQFF. Here the CDR3 DNA reads TGTGCCAGCAGCCAGGCCAACAATGAGCAGTTCTTC.